This TCR beta chain was sequenced during a study of blood T cell repertoires in COVID-19. V gave up 3 bases and J gave up 6 bases; unmatched junction bases: 8. The CDR3 extends over 15 amino acids. CDR1 is LNHDA, CDR2 SQIVND, per germline (reference sequence). Clones were read by immunoSEQ multiplex PCR, and TCRdb kept only the in-frame ones, dropping some. The sample has 230,000 or so clones; roughly 81% are singletons. This clonotype originated in a woman aged 50 to 60 who had been exposed to COVID-19. Sequencing was done on a sample of PBMCs or T cells enriched from blood (not recorded which). The chain joins TRBV19 to TRBJ1-5; TRBD1 aligns across 7 bases. CDR3 coding DNA: TGTGCCAGTAGTATTGACAGGGAAAGGGGTCAGCCCCAGCATTTT. This codes for CASSIDRERGQPQHF.